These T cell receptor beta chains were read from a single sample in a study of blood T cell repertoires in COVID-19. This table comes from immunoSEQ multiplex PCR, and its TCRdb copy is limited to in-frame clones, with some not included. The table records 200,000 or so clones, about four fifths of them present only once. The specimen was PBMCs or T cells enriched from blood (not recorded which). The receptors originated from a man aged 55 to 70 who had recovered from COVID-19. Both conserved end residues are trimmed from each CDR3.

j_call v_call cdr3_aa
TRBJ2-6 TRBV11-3 ASTQDSSGANVLT
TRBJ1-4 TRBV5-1 ASSLGERNEKLF
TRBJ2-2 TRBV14 ASSQEVELF
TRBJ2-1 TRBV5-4 ASSPDRARYNEQF
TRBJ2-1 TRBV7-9 ASSHPLRAEQF
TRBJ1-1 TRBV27 ASSYHPGGWYTEAF
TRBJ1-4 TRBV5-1 ASSLNAGSNEKLF
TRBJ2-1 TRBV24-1 ATSDFTTGSYNEQF
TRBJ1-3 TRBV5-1 ASSLGVLGQTGNTIY
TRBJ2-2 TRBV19 ASSILARDLNTGELF
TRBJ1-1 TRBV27 ASSPRTGTYTEAF
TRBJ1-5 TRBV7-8 ASSSGTGSQPQH
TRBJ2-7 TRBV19 ASSITGSSYEQY
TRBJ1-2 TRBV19 ASSTDRSNYGYT
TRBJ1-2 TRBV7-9 ASSLRDRDRTDGYT
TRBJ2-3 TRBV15 ATQDSSSTDTQY
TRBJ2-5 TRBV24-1 ATSDLGAGGQETQY
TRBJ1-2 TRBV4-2 ASSQGRQGARVT
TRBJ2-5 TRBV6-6 ASSYRDKTETQY
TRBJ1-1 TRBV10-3 AIMTGGGEAF
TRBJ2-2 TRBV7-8 ASRVSGNTGELF
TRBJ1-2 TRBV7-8 ASSLGPGESYGYT
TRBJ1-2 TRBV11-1 ASSWTGAFGYT
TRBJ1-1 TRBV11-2 ASSFDRDGTEAF
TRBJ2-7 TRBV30 AWRVGGYEQY
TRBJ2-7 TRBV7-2 ASSLVPGQVYEQY